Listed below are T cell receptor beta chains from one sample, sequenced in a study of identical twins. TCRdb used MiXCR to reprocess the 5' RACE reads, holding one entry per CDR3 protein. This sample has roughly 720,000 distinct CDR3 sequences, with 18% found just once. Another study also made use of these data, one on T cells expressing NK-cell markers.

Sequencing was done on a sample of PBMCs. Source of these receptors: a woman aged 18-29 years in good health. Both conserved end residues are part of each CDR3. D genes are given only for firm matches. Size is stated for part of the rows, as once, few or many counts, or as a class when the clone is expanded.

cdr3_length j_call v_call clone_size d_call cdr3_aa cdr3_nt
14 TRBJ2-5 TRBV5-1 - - CASSLDISSETQYF TGCGCCAGCAGCTTGGATATATCGTCGGAGACCCAGTACTTC
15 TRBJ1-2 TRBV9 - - CASSVGQGGDYGYTF TGTGCCAGCAGCGTAGGCCAGGGCGGGGACTATGGCTACACCTTC
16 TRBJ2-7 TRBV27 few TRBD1 CASSFRTRTGTYEQYF TGTGCCAGCAGTTTCCGAACCAGGACAGGGACCTACGAGCAGTACTTC
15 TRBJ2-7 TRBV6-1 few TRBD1 CASSRDRGSSYEQYF TGTGCCAGCAGTCGCGACAGGGGCTCAAGCTACGAGCAGTACTTC
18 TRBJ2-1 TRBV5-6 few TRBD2 CASSSTKRAGGHYNEQFF TGTGCCAGCAGCTCGACCAAAAGAGCGGGGGGACATTACAATGAGCAGTTCTTC
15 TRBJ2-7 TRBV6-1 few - CASSDTTPLEGEQYF TGTGCCAGCAGTGATACGACTCCGTTGGAGGGGGAGCAGTACTTC
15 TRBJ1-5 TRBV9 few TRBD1 CASSGGTGGSQPQHF TGTGCCAGCAGCGGGGGGACAGGGGGCTCCCAGCCCCAGCATTTT
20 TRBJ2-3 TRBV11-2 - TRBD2 CASSNPTSNGGGLDTDTQYF TGTGCCAGCAGCAATCCCACTTCTAACGGGGGGGGCCTCGACACAGATACGCAGTATTTT
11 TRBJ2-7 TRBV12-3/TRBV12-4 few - CASRGNYEQYF TGTGCCAGCAGAGGCAACTACGAGCAGTACTTC
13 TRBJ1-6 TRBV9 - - CASNREDNSPLHF TGTGCCAGCAACCGGGAAGATAATTCACCCCTCCACTTT
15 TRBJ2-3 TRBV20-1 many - CSARDLGYSTDTQYF TGCAGTGCTAGAGATCTCGGGTATTCCACAGATACGCAGTATTTT
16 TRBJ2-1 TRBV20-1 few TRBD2 CSAKLAGVGSDNEQFF TGCAGTGCTAAACTAGCGGGAGTAGGTAGTGACAATGAGCAGTTCTTC
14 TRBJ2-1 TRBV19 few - CASKSGLRYDEQFF TGTGCCAGTAAGTCGGGACTGCGGTATGATGAGCAGTTCTTC
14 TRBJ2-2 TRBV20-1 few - CSAARTGNAGELFF TGCAGTGCTGCTCGAACAGGGAATGCCGGGGAGCTGTTTTTT
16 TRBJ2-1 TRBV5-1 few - CASSLGGRESHNEQFF TGCGCCAGCAGCTTGGGGGGGCGAGAGTCCCACAATGAGCAGTTCTTC
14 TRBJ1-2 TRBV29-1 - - CSVDSGSGIYGYTF TGCAGCGTTGATTCGGGGTCCGGGATCTATGGCTACACCTTC
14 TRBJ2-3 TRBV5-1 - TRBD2 CASSQSGATDTQYF TGCGCCAGCAGCCAAAGCGGGGCCACAGATACGCAGTATTTT
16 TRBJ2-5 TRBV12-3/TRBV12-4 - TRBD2 CASSLARLAGMETQYF TGTGCCAGCAGTTTAGCCCGACTAGCGGGGATGGAGACCCAGTACTTC
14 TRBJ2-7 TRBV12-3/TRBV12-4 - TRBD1 CASNGQGGSYEQYF TGTGCCAGCAACGGACAGGGGGGCTCCTACGAGCAGTACTTC
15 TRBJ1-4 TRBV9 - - CASSPWRGGGEKLFF TGTGCCAGCAGCCCCTGGCGCGGAGGTGGGGAAAAACTGTTTTTT
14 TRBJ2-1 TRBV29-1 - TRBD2 CSAPVAGAYNEQFF TGCAGCGCCCCTGTAGCGGGGGCCTACAATGAGCAGTTCTTC
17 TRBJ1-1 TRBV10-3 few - CAISESKMLRLNTEAFF TGTGCCATCAGTGAGTCGAAAATGCTGAGATTGAACACTGAAGCTTTCTTT
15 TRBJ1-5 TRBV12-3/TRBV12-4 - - CASSFIRRGNQPQHF TGTGCCAGCAGTTTCATTCGTCGGGGGAATCAGCCCCAGCATTTT
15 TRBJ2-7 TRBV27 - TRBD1 CASSYRGVYANEQYF TGTGCCAGCAGTTACAGGGGGGTTTACGCAAACGAGCAGTACTTC
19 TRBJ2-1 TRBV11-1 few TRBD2 CASSLLWLAGGLIDNEQFF TGTGCCAGCAGCTTATTATGGCTAGCGGGGGGCTTAATTGATAATGAGCAGTTCTTC
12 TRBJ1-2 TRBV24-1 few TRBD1 CATSVAGGAYTF TGTGCCACCAGTGTCGCAGGGGGCGCGTACACCTTC
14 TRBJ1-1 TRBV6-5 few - CASSYSNRGAEAFF TGTGCCAGCAGTTACTCGAATCGGGGGGCTGAAGCTTTCTTT
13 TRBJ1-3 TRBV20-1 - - CSARETAGNTIYF TGCAGTGCTAGAGAAACGGCTGGAAACACCATATATTTT
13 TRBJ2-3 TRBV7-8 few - CASSFMIADTQYF TGTGCCAGCAGCTTTATGATCGCAGATACGCAGTATTTT
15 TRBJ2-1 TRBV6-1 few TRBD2 CASSPPGGPRNEQFF TGTGCCAGCAGTCCCCCGGGAGGGCCTCGGAATGAGCAGTTCTTC
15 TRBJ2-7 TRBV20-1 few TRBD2 CSASPPGGRAREQYF TGCAGTGCTTCCCCCCCCGGGGGGAGGGCTCGCGAGCAGTACTTC
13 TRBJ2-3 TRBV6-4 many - CASSEASTDTQYF TGTGCCAGCAGTGAGGCGAGCACAGATACGCAGTATTTT
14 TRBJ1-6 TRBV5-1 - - CASSLAVLEPPLHF TGCGCCAGCAGCTTGGCCGTTCTCGAACCACCCCTCCACTTT
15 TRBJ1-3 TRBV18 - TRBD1 CASSPPGTAGNTIYF TGTGCCAGCTCACCACCGGGGACAGCTGGAAACACCATATATTTT
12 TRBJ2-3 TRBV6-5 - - CASSTLRGTQYF TGTGCCAGCAGTACCCTCCGTGGTACGCAGTATTTT
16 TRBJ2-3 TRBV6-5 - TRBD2 CASSYSLAGARDTQYF TGTGCCAGCAGTTACTCCCTAGCGGGGGCCCGAGATACGCAGTATTTT
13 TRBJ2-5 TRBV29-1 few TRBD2 CSVDPGGRETQYF TGCAGCGTTGATCCGGGGGGTCGGGAGACCCAGTACTTC
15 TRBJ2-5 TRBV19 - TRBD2 CASSGSGRAKETQYF TGTGCCAGTAGTGGTAGCGGGAGGGCCAAAGAGACCCAGTACTTC
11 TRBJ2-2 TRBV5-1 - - CASIHGGELFF TGCGCCAGCATCCACGGCGGGGAGCTGTTTTTT
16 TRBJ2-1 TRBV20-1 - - CSAHGPGVSIYNEQFF TGCAGTGCCCACGGGCCTGGGGTCAGTATCTACAATGAGCAGTTCTTC